This paragraph reports one T cell receptor beta chain. V was pared by 5 bases and J by 4 bases, with 11 bases of the junction left unmatched. Germline V gene sequence: CDR1 MNHEY, CDR2 SVGEGT. This CDR3 is 16 amino acids long. The data derive from a study of blood T cell repertoires in COVID-19. Study overall: Samples came from the United States, Italy and Spain, spanning acute and convalescent COVID-19. T cells, B-cell-depleted T cells, or PBMCs provided the cDNA or gDNA that served as material.

In the authors' workflow: Estimates of nucleated cell counts were drawn from the amplification of reference gene primers. The method was immunoSEQ multiplex PCR; TCRdb's version includes in-frame clones alone and lacks a portion of them. V and J calls and clone size are given by that table; D and trimming were obtained from the DNA. The repertoire includes approximately 280,000 clones, roughly 86% of them detected once, and almost 9.5% sits in the top ten. Sequenced material: peripheral blood. The TCR comes from a man aged 18-30 years with active or convalescent COVID-19. V usage is TRBV6-2 or TRBV6-3 and J usage is TRBJ2-5, with TRBD1 matching over 9 bases. Here the CDR3 DNA reads TGTGCCAGCAGTGGCCCCGGGACAGGGATGCTAGAGACCCAGTACTTC. It codes for CASSGPGTGMLETQYF.